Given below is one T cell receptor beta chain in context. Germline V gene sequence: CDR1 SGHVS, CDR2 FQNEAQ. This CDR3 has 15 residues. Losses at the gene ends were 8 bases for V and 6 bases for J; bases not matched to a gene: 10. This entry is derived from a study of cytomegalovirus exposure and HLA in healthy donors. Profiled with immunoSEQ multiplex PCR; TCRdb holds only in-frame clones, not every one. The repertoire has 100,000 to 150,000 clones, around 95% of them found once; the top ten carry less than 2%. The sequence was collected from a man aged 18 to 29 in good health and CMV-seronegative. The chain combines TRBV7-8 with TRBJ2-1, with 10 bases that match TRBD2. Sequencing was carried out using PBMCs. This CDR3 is CASELAGVVGNEQFF. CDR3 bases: TGTGCCAGCGAGCTAGCGGGAGTAGTAGGCAATGAGCAGTTCTTC.